Described below is a single T cell receptor beta chain sequence and its context. Its matching antigen is unknown. Using immunoSEQ multiplex PCR, the repertoire was profiled, and TCRdb retains in-frame clones only, with some absent. The top ten hold about 0.39% of the sample, which has 2 million to 2.5 million clones, approximately 93% seen once. V gave up 5 bases and J gave up 1 base, with 12 bases separating them. The length of the CDR3 is 14 residues. CDR1 and CDR2 from the germline V gene are SGHVS and FNYEAQ. The sample belongs to a study of shared clonotypes between healthy human individuals. On the study more broadly: A donor's plate count was three for CD4 naive and three for CD4 memory; CD8 naive had two and CD8 memory one.

The study, taken as a whole, reports: The expectation was that sequencing depth would affect clonotype sharing among donors.

From CD4+ cells came CD45RA+ naive and CD45RA-negative memory subsets. This sequence joins TRBV7-6 and TRBJ2-7; no reliable D call. The receptor was derived from a young man in good health. Some clones in this sample may be carry-over from other donors' samples. Sequenced: naive CD4+ T cells from PBMCs. This sample's subset: CD45RA+ positively selected. The CDR3 here is CASSKRAQSYEQYF. The CDR3 DNA reads as TGTGCCAGCAGCAAAAGAGCCCAATCCTACGAGCAGTACTTC.